This T cell receptor beta chain was observed in a study of T-cell memory formation after mild COVID-19. Worth noting for this clonotype: Its antigen remains unidentified.

TCRalpha and TCRbeta libraries used 5'RACE with constant-segment primers and UMIs. TCRdb re-derived calls from the 5' RACE reads in MiXCR, one entry per CDR3 protein. Of about 81,000 distinct CDR3 sequences detected, around a quarter appear once; the ten largest clones hold roughly 39%. Trimming removed 8 bases from V and 4 bases from J, with 8 bases in between. CDR1 is MNHNY, CDR2 SVGAGI, per germline (reference sequence). This CDR3 is built from 11 residues. General observations from the study: Day 37-peaking second-wave clones had unconfirmed SARS-CoV-2 specificity. The appearance of some responding clones in pre-infection memory suggested that cross-reactive memory joined. Clones contracting across day 15 to 85 had a balanced CD4/CD8 profile; later expanding clones leaned CD4+.

Sequencing was performed on PBMCs or a T cell subset sorted from them (not recorded which). This receptor was obtained from a man aged 18 to 30 who had mild COVID-19 (a few samples of this study predate the infection). Cell type and time point are not known. The rearrangement uses TRBV6-6 and TRBJ1-1; D call uncertain. CDR3 sequence (DNA): TGTGCCAGCCAAAAGGGCACTGAAGCTTTCTTT. Translated, it gives CASQKGTEAFF.